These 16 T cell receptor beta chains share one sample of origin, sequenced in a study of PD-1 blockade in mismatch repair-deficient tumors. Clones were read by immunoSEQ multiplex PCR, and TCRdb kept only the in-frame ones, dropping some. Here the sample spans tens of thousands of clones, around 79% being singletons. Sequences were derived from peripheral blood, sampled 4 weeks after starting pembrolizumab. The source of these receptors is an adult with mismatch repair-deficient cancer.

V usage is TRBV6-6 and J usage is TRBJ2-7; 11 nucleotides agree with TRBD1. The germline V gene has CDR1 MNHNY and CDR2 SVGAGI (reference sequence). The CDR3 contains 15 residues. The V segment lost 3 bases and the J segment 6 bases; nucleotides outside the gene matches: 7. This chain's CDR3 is CASSYSGQGAFEQYF. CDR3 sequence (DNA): TGTGCCAGCAGTTATAGTGGACAGGGGGCTTTCGAGCAGTACTTC.

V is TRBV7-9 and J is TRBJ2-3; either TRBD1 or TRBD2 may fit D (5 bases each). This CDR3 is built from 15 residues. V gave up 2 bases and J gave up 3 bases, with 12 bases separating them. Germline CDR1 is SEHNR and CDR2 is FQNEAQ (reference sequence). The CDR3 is CASSLTQGGTDTQYF. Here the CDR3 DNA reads TGTGCCAGCAGCTTAACTCAGGGCGGGACAGATACGCAGTATTTT.

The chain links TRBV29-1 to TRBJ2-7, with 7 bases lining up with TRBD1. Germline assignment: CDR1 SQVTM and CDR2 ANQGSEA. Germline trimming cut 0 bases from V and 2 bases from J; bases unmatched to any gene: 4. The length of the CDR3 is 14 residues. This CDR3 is CSVEDPDRAYEQYF. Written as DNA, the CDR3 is TGCAGCGTTGAAGACCCCGACAGGGCCTACGAGCAGTACTTC.

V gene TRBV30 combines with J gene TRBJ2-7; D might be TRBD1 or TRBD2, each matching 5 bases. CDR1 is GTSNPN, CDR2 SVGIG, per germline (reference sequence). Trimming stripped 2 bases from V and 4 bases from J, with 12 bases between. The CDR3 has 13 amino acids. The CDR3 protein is CAWSSGSGYEQYF. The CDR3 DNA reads TGTGCCTGGAGTTCAGGGAGTGGGTACGAGCAGTACTTC.

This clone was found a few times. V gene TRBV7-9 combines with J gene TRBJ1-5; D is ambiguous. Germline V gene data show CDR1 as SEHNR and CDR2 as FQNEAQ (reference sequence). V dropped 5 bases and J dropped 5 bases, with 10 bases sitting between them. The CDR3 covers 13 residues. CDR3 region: CASSLSDDQPQHF. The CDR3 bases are TGTGCCAGCAGCCTTTCAGATGATCAGCCCCAGCATTTT.

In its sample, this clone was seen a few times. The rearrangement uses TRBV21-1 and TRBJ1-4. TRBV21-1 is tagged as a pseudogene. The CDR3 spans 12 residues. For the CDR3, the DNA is TGTGCCAGCAGCAAGCCGGGGAGAAGGGAGGGTTTT. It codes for CASSKPGRREGF.

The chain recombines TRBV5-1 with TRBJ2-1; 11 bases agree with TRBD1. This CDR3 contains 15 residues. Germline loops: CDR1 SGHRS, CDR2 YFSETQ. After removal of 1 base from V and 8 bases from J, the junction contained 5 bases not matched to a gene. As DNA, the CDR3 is TGCGCCAGCAGCTTGTCCGGGACAGGGGGGTATGAGCAGTTCTTC. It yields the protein CASSLSGTGGYEQFF.

The DNA of the CDR3 is TGTGCCAGCAGTGGACACAGGTCCTTCTCTGGAAACACCATATATTTT. It is translated as CASSGHRSFSGNTIYF. The chain is built from TRBV6-1 and TRBJ1-3, with a tentative D call TRBD1 (5 bases). Germline V gene data show CDR1 as MNHNS and CDR2 as SASEGT. This CDR3 comprises 16 residues. V was pared by 4 bases and J by 0 bases, with 13 bases between.

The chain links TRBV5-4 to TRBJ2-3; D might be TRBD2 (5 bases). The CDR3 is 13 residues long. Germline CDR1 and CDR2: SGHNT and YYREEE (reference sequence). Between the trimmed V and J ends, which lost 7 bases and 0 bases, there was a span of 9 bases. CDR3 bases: TGTGCCAGCGGGAGCGGAAGCACAGATACGCAGTATTTT. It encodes CASGSGSTDTQYF.

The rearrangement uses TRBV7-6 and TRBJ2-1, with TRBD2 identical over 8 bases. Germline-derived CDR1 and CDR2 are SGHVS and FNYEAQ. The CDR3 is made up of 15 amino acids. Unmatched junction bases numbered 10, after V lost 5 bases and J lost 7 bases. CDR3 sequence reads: CASSQDSGDGNEQFF. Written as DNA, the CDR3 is TGTGCCAGCAGCCAAGATAGCGGGGATGGGAATGAGCAGTTCTTC.

This CDR3 is CASSSGHRYEQYF. CDR3 nucleotides: TGTGCCAGCAGCTCGGGACATCGATACGAGCAGTACTTC. This rearrangement joins TRBV7-2 to TRBJ2-7; D might be TRBD1 (6 bases). Trimming took 4 bases from V and 4 from J, leaving 11 bases between them. The CDR3 totals 13 residues. Germline values: CDR1 SGHTA, CDR2 FQGNSA.

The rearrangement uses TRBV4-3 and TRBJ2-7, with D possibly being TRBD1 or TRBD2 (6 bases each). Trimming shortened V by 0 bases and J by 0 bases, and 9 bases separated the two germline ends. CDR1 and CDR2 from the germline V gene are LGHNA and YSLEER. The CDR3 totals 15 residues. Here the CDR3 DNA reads TGCGCCAGCAGCCAAGATAGGGGGGCCTCCTACGAGCAGTACTTC. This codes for CASSQDRGASYEQYF.

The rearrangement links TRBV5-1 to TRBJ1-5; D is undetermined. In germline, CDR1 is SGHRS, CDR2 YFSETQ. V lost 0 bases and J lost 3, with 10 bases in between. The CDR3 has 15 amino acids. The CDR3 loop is CASSLDGSPNQPQHF. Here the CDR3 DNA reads TGCGCCAGCAGCTTGGATGGTAGTCCCAATCAGCCCCAGCATTTT.

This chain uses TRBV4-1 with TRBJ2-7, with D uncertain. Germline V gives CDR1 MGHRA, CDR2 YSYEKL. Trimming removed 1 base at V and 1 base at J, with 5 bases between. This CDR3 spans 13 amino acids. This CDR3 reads CASSQVQSYEQYF. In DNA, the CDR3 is TGCGCCAGCAGCCAAGTGCAGTCCTACGAGCAGTACTTC.

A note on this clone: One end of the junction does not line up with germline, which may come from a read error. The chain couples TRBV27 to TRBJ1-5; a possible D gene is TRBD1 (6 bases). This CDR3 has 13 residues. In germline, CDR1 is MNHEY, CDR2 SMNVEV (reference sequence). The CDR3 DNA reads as TGTGCCAGCGGTTTAGGGGGGAATCAGCCCCAGCATTTT. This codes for CASGLGGNQPQHF.

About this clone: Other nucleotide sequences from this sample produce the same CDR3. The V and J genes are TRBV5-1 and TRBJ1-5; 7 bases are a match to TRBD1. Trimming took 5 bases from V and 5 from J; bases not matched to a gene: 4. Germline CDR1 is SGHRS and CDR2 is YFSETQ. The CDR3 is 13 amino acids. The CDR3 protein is CASSYTGDQPQHF. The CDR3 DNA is TGCGCCAGCAGTTATACAGGGGATCAGCCCCAGCATTTT.